This TCR beta chain was profiled in a study of Graves' ophthalmopathy and Graves' hyperthyroidism. Study in general: Specimen type is peripheral blood, obtained at initial diagnosis before any treatment. Study findings and constraints: Ophthalmopathy progression predictions by the model showed 72.22% specificity and about 68% sensitivity.

The CDR3 length is 14 residues. Trimming shortened V by 6 bases and J by 2 bases, and 16 bases separated the two germline ends. From germline, CDR1 is DFQATT and CDR2 SNEGSKA (reference sequence). This clonotype was picked up many times. Its specificity is unknown. CDR3 regions of TCR beta were amplified from RNA transcripts. HTBI primers were used in a first-round RT-PCR, which preceded a second-round multiplex PCR. TCRdb fed the multiplex PCR reads into MiXCR, producing one record per CDR3 protein. Of about 500,000 distinct CDR3 sequences listed, approximately 15% are singletons. Diagnosis used clinical symptoms, serum thyroxine, TRAb, thyroid ultrasound and orbital computed tomography. As the starting material, roughly 10 ml of fresh peripheral blood yielded the PBMCs.

This TCR was recovered from a woman aged 30 to 39 with Graves' ophthalmopathy. This rearrangement joins TRBV20-1 to TRBJ1-1, with D possibly matching TRBD1 (6 bases). The sequenced sample was blood. The chain's CDR3 is CSARTGHPNTEAFF. CDR3 coding DNA: TGCAGTGCCAGAACGGGACACCCCAACACTGAAGCTTTCTTT.